The TCR beta chain under discussion was sequenced for a study of neoadjuvant anti-PD-1 for oral cavity cancer. Produced via immunoSEQ multiplex PCR; TCRdb's table is partial and in-frame only. The sample includes 15,000 or so clones, nearly 70% seen only once; the top ten take approximately 2.5%. Comments on this clone: Its antigen remains unknown.

Study outcomes and limitations: After neoadjuvant nivolumab, PBMC T cell clonality was significantly higher in non-responders than responders.

Stage II-IVA oral cavity squamous cell carcinoma was new and untreated by systemic or radiation therapy. Cohort: HPV-negative, locally advanced oral cavity squamous cell carcinoma patients. The sequencing here drew on PBMCs, taken before nivolumab (anti-PD-1) treatment. The receptor's source is a person between 40 and 85 years old with oral cavity squamous cell carcinoma.

The CDR3 is CASSLVASGRGKGEQFF. CDR3 nucleotides: TGCGCCAGCAGCTTGGTTGCTAGCGGGAGAGGGAAGGGTGAGCAGTTCTTC. The chain recombines TRBV5-1 with TRBJ2-1; TRBD2 matches at 10 bases. The CDR3 runs to 17 residues. V shed 0 bases and J 9 bases; nucleotides not matched to a gene: 12. Germline V gene data show CDR1 as SGHRS and CDR2 as YFSETQ.